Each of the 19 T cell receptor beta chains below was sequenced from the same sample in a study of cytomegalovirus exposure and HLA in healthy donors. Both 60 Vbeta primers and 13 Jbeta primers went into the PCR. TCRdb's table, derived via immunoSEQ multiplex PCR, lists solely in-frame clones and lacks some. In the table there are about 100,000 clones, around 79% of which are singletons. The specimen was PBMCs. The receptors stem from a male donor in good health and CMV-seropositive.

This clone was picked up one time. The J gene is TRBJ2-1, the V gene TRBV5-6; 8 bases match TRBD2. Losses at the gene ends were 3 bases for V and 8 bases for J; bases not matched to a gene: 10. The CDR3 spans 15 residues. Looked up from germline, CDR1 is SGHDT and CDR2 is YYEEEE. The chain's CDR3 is CASSSAGGGEDEQFF. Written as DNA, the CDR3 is TGTGCCAGCAGCTCCGCCGGGGGGGGAGAGGATGAGCAGTTCTTC.

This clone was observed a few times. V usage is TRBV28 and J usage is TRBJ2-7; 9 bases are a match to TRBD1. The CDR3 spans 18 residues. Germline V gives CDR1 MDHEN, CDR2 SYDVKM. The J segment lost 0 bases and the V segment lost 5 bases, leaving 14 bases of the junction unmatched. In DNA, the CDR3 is TGTGCCAGCAGTCCTCCCGTGAGACAGGGGGAACGCTCCTACGAGCAGTACTTC. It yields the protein CASSPPVRQGERSYEQYF. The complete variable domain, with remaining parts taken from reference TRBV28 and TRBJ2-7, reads DVKVTQSSRYLVKRTGEKVFLECVQDMDHENMFWYRQDPGLGLRLIYFSYDVKMKEKGDIPEGYSVSREKKERFSLILESASTNQTSMYLCASSPPVRQGERSYEQYFGPGTRLTVT.

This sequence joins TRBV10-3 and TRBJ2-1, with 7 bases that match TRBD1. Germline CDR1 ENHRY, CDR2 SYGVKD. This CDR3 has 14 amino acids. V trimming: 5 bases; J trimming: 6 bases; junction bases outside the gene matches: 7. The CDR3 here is CAISSGTGVNEQFF. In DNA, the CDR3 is TGTGCCATCAGTTCGGGTACAGGGGTCAATGAGCAGTTCTTC.

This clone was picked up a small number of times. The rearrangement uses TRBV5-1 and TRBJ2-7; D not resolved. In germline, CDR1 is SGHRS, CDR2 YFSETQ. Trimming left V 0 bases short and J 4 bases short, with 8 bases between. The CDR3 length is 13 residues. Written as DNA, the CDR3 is TGCGCCAGCAGCTTGGGGCCCATGTACGAGCAGTACTTC. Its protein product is CASSLGPMYEQYF.

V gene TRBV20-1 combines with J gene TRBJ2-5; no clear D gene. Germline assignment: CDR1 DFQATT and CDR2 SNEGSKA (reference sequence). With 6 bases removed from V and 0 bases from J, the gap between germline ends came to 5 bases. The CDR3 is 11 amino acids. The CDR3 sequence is CSAQHQETQYF. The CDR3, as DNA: TGCAGTGCACAGCACCAAGAGACCCAGTACTTC.

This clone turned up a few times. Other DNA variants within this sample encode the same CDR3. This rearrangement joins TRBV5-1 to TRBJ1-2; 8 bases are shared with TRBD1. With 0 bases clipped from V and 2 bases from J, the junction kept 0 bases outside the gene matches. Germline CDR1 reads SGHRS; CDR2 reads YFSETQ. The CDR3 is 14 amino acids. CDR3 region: CASSLGQGNYGYTF. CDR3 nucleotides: TGCGCCAGCAGCTTGGGACAGGGGAACTATGGCTACACCTTC.

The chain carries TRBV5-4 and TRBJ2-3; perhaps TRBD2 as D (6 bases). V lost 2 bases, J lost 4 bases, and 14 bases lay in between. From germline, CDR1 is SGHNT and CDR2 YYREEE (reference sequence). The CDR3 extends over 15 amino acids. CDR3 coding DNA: TGTGCCAGCAGCTTAGGCGGGGCGGTCCCAGATACGCAGTATTTT. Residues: CASSLGGAVPDTQYF.

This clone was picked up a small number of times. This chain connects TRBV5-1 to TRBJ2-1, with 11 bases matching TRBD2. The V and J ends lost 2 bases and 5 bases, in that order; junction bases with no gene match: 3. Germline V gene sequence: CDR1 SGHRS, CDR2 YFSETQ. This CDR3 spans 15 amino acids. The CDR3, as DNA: TGCGCCAGCAGCTTCGGGACTAGCGGCAACAATGAGCAGTTCTTC. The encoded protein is CASSFGTSGNNEQFF.

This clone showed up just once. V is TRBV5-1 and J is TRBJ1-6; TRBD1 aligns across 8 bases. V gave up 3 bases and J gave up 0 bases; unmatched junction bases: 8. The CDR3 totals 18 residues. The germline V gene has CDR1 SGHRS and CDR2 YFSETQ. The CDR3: CASSSRQGSPSYNSPLHF. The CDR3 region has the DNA TGCGCCAGCAGCTCTCGACAGGGGTCCCCCTCCTATAATTCACCCCTCCACTTT.

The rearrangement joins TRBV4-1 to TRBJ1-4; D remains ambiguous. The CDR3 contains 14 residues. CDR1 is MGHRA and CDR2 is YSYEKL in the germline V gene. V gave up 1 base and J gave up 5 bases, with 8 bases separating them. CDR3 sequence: CASSQAGENEKLFF. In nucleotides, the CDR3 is TGCGCCAGCAGCCAAGCCGGGGAGAATGAAAAACTGTTTTTT.

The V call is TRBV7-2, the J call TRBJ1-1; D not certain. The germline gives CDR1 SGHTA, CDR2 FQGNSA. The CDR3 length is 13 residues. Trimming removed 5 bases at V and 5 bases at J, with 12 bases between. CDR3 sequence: CASSPSPGTEAFF. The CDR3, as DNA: TGTGCCAGCAGCCCCTCCCCCGGGACTGAAGCTTTCTTT. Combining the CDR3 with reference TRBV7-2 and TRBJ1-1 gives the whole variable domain GAGVSQSPSNKVTEKGKDVELRCDPISGHTALYWYRQSLGQGLEFLIYFQGNSAPDKSGLPSDRFSAERTGGSVSTLTIQRTQQEDSAVYLCASSPSPGTEAFFGQGTRLTVV.

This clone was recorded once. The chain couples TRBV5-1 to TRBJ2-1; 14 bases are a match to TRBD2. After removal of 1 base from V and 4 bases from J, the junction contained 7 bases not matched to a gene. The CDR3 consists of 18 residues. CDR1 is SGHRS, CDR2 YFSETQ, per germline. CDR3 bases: TGCGCCAGCAGCTTGACGTTAGGGACTAGCGGGGGATACAATGAGCAGTTCTTC. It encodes CASSLTLGTSGGYNEQFF.

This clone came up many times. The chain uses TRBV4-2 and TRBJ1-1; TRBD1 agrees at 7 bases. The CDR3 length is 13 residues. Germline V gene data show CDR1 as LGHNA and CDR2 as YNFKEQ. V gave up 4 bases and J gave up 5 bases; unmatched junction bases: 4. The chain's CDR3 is CASSLQQGTEAFF. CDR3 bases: TGTGCCAGCAGCCTCCAACAGGGGACTGAAGCTTTCTTT.

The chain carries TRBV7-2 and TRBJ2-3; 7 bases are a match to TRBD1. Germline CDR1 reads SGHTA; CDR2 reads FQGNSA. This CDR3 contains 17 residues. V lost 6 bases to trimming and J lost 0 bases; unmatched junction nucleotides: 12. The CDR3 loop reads CASSRDSGTASTDTQYF. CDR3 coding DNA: TGTGCCAGCAGTCGCGATAGTGGGACAGCTAGCACAGATACGCAGTATTTT.

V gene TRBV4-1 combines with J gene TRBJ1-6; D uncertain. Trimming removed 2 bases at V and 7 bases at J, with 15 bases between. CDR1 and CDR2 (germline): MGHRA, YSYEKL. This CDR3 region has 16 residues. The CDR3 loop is CASSQLGRARNSPLHF. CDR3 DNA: TGCGCCAGCAGCCAACTAGGGAGGGCGCGGAATTCACCCCTCCACTTT.

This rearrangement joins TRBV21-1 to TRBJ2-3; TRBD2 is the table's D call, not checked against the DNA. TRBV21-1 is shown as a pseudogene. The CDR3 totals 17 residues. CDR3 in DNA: TGTGCCAGCAGCACAAGTATGACTAGCGGGGGCCCCCCCCCGCAGTATTTT. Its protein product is CASSTSMTSGGPPPQYF.

The chain's CDR3 is CASSGTPGQGPADTQYF. Written as DNA, the CDR3 is TGTGCCAGCAGTGGGACTCCGGGACAGGGGCCGGCAGATACGCAGTATTTT. V usage is TRBV6-1 and J usage is TRBJ2-3; 10 bases are a match to TRBD1. Germline CDR1 reads MNHNS; CDR2 reads SASEGT. The CDR3 covers 17 residues. J was trimmed by 4 bases and V by 4 bases; bases with no gene match: 11.

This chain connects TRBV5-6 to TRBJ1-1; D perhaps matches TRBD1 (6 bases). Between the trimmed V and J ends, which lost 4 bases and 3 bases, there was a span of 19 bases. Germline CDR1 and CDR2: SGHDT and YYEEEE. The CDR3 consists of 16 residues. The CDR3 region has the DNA TGTGCCAGCAGCCCGAGGGGGGGGGTCTGGGACACTGAAGCTTTCTTT. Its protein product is CASSPRGGVWDTEAFF.

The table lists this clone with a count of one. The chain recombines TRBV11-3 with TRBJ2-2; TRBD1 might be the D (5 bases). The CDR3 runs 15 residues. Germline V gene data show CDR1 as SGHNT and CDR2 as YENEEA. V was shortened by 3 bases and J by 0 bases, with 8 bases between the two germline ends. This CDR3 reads CASSFLGPNTGELFF. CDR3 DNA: TGTGCCAGCAGCTTTCTGGGGCCGAACACCGGGGAGCTGTTTTTT.